The T cell receptor (beta chain) described here comes from a study of cytomegalovirus exposure and HLA in healthy donors. CDR1 and CDR2 from the germline V gene are MNHEY and SVGAGI. The J segment lost 9 bases and the V segment lost 4 bases, leaving 4 bases of the junction unmatched. The CDR3 runs to 14 residues. PCR involved 60 Vbeta and 13 Jbeta primers. Original handling: Later analysis identified tens of millions of unique TCR beta chains, approximately 10 million shared. The assay was immunoSEQ multiplex PCR, and TCRdb's table has in-frame clones only and misses some. V and J calls and clone size are copied from that table; D and trimming were computed from the DNA. The sample has just over 65,000 clones; about 81% are singletons.

Sequencing was performed on PBMCs. The J gene is TRBJ1-6, the V gene TRBV6-5, with TRBD1 matching over 9 bases. This TCR was sampled from a human donor in good health. This CDR3 reads CASSSGTGFSPLHF. In DNA, the CDR3 is TGTGCCAGCAGTTCTGGGACAGGGTTTTCACCCCTCCACTTT.